This passage covers 19 T cell receptor beta chains from one sample sequenced in a study of identical twins. TCRdb reprocessed the 5' RACE reads via MiXCR and lists one record per CDR3 protein. The sample holds roughly 1,500,000 distinct CDR3 sequences; about 32% are singletons and the top ten take less than 0.35%. The sequenced sample was cord blood. These receptors came from a newborn girl in good health.

The chain recombines TRBV20-1 with TRBJ1-5, with D unresolved. The CDR3 runs 16 residues. Deletions cut 0 bases from V and 4 bases from J, with 16 bases between. Germline CDR1 is DFQATT and CDR2 is SNEGSKA (reference sequence). DNA of the CDR3: TGCAGTGCTAGAGATCGGAGCTCTATCCGAAATCAGCCCCAGCATTTT. It codes for CSARDRSSIRNQPQHF.

The CDR3 sequence: CSASTGGKGQPQHF. For the CDR3, the DNA is TGCAGTGCCTCGACAGGGGGCAAGGGTCAGCCCCAGCATTTT. The chain combines TRBV20-1 with TRBJ1-5; 10 positions agree with TRBD1. This CDR3 has 14 amino acids. Germline V gene data show CDR1 as DFQATT and CDR2 as SNEGSKA (reference sequence). The V segment lost 6 bases and the J segment 6 bases; nucleotides outside the gene matches: 8.

This clonotype was seen more than once but under ten times. The rearrangement joins TRBV12-3 or TRBV12-4 to TRBJ1-2; D is unresolved. The CDR3 totals 13 residues. Between the trimmed V and J ends, which lost 3 bases and 8 bases, there was a span of 13 bases. CDR3 region: CASSFGVGWGYTF. In DNA, the CDR3 is TGTGCCAGCAGTTTTGGGGTCGGTTGGGGCTACACCTTC.

In this sample, this clonotype turned up a few times. CDR3 region: CASSYSGGRPTDTQYF. In nucleotides, the CDR3 is TGTGCCAGCAGTTACTCCGGCGGGAGGCCGACAGATACGCAGTATTTT. This chain uses TRBV6-6 with TRBJ2-3, with TRBD2 identical over 8 bases. The length of the CDR3 is 16 residues. V lost 0 bases, J lost 3 bases, and 5 bases stayed unmatched. Germline V gives CDR1 MNHNY, CDR2 SVGAGI (reference sequence).

The chain links TRBV27 to TRBJ1-4, with 8 bases matching TRBD1. V trimming: 8 bases; J trimming: 7 bases; junction bases outside the gene matches: 12. Germline-derived CDR1 and CDR2 are MNHEY and SMNVEV (reference sequence). The CDR3 consists of 15 residues. CDR3 sequence reads: CASFRGGQGPEKLFF. The CDR3 DNA reads TGTGCCAGCTTCCGCGGCGGACAGGGCCCTGAAAAACTGTTTTTT.

The chain uses TRBV5-1 and TRBJ2-3; 9 bases are a match to TRBD1. After removal of 4 bases from V and 6 bases from J, the junction contained 9 bases not matched to a gene. The CDR3 contains 15 residues. The germline V gene has CDR1 SGHRS and CDR2 YFSETQ. For the CDR3, the DNA is TGCGCCAGCAGCGGGGGGACAGGGCCAGTTGATACGCAGTATTTT. Amino acids: CASSGGTGPVDTQYF.

In its sample, this clonotype was seen a few times. The chain joins TRBV27 to TRBJ1-2; no firm D call. Trimming shortened V by 0 bases and J by 0 bases, and 11 bases separated the two germline ends. Germline CDR1 and CDR2: MNHEY and SMNVEV (reference sequence). CDR3 length equals 16 residues. CDR3 in amino acids: CASSLSGSRTNYGYTF. The DNA for the CDR3 is TGTGCCAGCAGTTTATCAGGTTCCAGAACTAACTATGGCTACACCTTC.

This chain uses TRBV2 with TRBJ2-1; D ambiguous. V shed 8 bases and J shed 6 bases, with 14 bases lying between them. Germline assignment: CDR1 SNHLY and CDR2 FYNNEI. This CDR3 has 13 residues. The DNA for the CDR3 is TGTGCCAGCGTTATGCCAGCATGCAATGAGCAGTTCTTC. It specifies CASVMPACNEQFF.

The chain couples TRBV3-1 to TRBJ1-6, with D unclear. Trimming left V 0 bases short and J 7 bases short, with 10 bases between. This CDR3 has 15 residues. Germline-derived CDR1 and CDR2 are LGHDT and YNNKEL (reference sequence). The CDR3 DNA reads as TGTGCCAGCAGCCAAGAGGCGGCCCTAAATTCACCCCTCCACTTT. Amino acid sequence: CASSQEAALNSPLHF. The variable domain in full, with the rest retrieved from reference TRBV3-1 and TRBJ1-6, is DTAVSQTPKYLVTQMGNDKSIKCEQNLGHDTMYWYKQDSKKFLKIMFSYNNKELIINETVPNRFSPKSPDKAHLNLHINSLELGDSAVYFCASSQEAALNSPLHFGNGTRLTVT.

In the case of this clonotype: This may be a read error: a much more frequent sequence differs by one nucleotide. The chain combines TRBV27 with TRBJ2-7, with 10 bases fitting TRBD2. The J segment lost 2 bases and the V segment lost 4 bases, leaving 5 bases of the junction unmatched. CDR1 is MNHEY and CDR2 is SMNVEV in the germline V gene (reference sequence). The CDR3 has 15 residues. CDR3: CASSWGLAKAYEQYF. In DNA, the CDR3 is TGTGCCAGCAGTTGGGGACTAGCGAAGGCCTACGAGCAGTACTTC.

As regards this clonotype: One base away lies a much larger clone, so this may be a sequencing read error. The chain carries TRBV12-3 or TRBV12-4 and TRBJ2-3; D uncertain. The CDR3 contains 14 residues. CDR3 amino acids: CASSLALSTDAQYF. CDR3 DNA: TGTGCCAGCAGTTTAGCTCTAAGCACAGATGCGCAGTATTTT.

This clonotype was seen more than once but under ten times. The chain couples TRBV5-1 to TRBJ2-3, with a tentative D call TRBD2 (5 bases). The germline gives CDR1 SGHRS, CDR2 YFSETQ. Trimming shortened V by 4 bases and J by 6 bases, and 15 bases separated the two germline ends. The CDR3 consists of 14 residues. CDR3 sequence (DNA): TGCGCCAGCAGCCCGACCGGGATTGGGGATACGCAGTATTTT. Translating it yields CASSPTGIGDTQYF. Filled out from reference TRBV5-1 and TRBJ2-3, the complete variable domain reads KAGVTQTPRYLIKTRGQQVTLSCSPISGHRSVSWYQQTPGQGLQFLFEYFSETQRNKGNFPGRFSGRQFSNSRSEMNVSTLELGDSALYLCASSPTGIGDTQYFGPGTRLTVL.

This clonotype has only a few counts. V is TRBV29-1 and J is TRBJ2-7; 8 bases match TRBD1. Germline V CDR1 and CDR2: SQVTM, ANQGSEA. With V trimmed by 4 bases and J by 7 bases, 3 bases remained unmatched. CDR3 length: 11 residues. The DNA for the CDR3 is TGCAGCGTTGGGGACAGGTGGGAGCAGTACTTC. Translated, it gives CSVGDRWEQYF.

The chain joins TRBV4-2 to TRBJ1-1; no clear D gene. This CDR3 spans 14 amino acids. Trimming cost V 0 bases and J 6 bases, with 11 bases left between them. Germline V lookup: CDR1 LGHNA, CDR2 YNFKEQ. The CDR3 nucleotides are TGTGCCAGCAGCCAAGATCAAAGGACTGCTGAAGCTTTCTTT. It encodes CASSQDQRTAEAFF.

The V gene is TRBV27, the J gene TRBJ1-1, with a weak D call TRBD1 (6 bases). The CDR3 covers 13 residues. The V and J ends lost 4 bases and 11 bases respectively, with 17 bases between them. The germline gives CDR1 MNHEY, CDR2 SMNVEV (reference sequence). Written as DNA, the CDR3 is TGTGCCAGCAGTTCCAGGGGACTCATAGAGGCTTTCTTT. Its translation: CASSSRGLIEAFF.

The genes are TRBV7-8 and TRBJ2-1; D not resolved. V dropped 6 bases and J dropped 9 bases, with 18 bases sitting between them. The CDR3 totals 14 residues. Per the germline V gene, CDR1 is SGHVS and CDR2 is FQNEAQ. The CDR3 DNA sequence: TGTGCCAGCAGATCGGCGGTAGCACCGGGTGAGCAGTTCTTC. Amino acid sequence: CASRSAVAPGEQFF.

The gene calls are TRBV20-1 and TRBJ2-7; 8 bases agree with TRBD1. This CDR3 region has 16 residues. V gave up 0 bases and J gave up 4 bases; unmatched junction bases: 11. In germline, CDR1 is DFQATT, CDR2 SNEGSKA (reference sequence). As DNA, the CDR3 is TGCAGTGCTAGAGATCTTCTTACAGGGGGTGCGTACGAGCAGTACTTC. Its translation is CSARDLLTGGAYEQYF.

The rearrangement links TRBV29-1 to TRBJ1-3; TRBD1 aligns across 8 bases. J was trimmed by 4 bases and V by 6 bases; bases with no gene match: 5. The CDR3 totals 13 residues. CDR1 and CDR2 (germline): SQVTM, ANQGSEA. CDR3 nucleotides: TGCAGCGTCTCGGACAGGGTCGGAAACACCATATATTTT. Translated: CSVSDRVGNTIYF.

This clonotype was seen many times. V is TRBV7-2 and J is TRBJ2-3, with D perhaps TRBD2 (7 bases). V shed 0 bases and J shed 5 bases, with 9 bases lying between them. The V gene's germline CDR1 is SGHTA and CDR2 FQGNSA. CDR3 length: 14 residues. CDR3 sequence (DNA): TGTGCCAGCAGCTTAGCGCGGGGGCGAGATACGCAGTATTTT. This gives the protein CASSLARGRDTQYF. The full variable domain, completed using reference TRBV7-2 and TRBJ2-3, is GAGVSQSPSNKVTEKGKDVELRCDPISGHTALYWYRQSLGQGLEFLIYFQGNSAPDKSGLPSDRFSAERTGGSVSTLTIQRTQQEDSAVYLCASSLARGRDTQYFGPGTRLTVL.